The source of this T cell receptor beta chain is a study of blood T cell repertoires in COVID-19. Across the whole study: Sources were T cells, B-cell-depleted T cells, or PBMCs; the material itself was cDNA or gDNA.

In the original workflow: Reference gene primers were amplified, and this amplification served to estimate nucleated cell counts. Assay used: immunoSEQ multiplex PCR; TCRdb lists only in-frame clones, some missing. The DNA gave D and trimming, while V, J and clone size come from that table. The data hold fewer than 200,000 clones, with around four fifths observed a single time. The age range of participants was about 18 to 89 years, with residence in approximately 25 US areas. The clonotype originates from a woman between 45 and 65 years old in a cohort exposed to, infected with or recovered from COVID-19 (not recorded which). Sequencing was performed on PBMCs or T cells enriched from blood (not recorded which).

CDR3 coding DNA: TGTGCCATCAGTGAGTCCGGGGAGACCCAGTACTTC. This translates into CAISESGETQYF. The rearrangement uses TRBV10-3 and TRBJ2-5; D gene uncertain. Per the germline V gene, CDR1 is ENHRY and CDR2 is SYGVKD. V lost 0 bases to trimming and J lost 5 bases, with 4 bases between them. The CDR3 covers 12 residues.